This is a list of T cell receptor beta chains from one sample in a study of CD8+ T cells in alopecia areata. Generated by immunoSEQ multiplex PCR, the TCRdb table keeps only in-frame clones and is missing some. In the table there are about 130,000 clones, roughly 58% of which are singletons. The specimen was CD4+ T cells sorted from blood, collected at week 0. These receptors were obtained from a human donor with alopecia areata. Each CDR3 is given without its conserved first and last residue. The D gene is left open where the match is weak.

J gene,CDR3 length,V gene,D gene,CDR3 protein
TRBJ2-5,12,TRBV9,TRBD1,ASSVLGGEETQY
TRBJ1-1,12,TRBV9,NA,ASSVAGLNTEAF
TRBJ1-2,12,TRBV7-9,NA,ASSLIDGTGGYT
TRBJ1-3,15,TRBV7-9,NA,ASSFWQGGGSGNTIY
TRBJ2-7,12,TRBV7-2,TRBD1,ASSSRTGPYEQY
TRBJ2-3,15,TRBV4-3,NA,ASSQDMAPIPTLSQY
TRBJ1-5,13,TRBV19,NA,ASSSNSPLNQPQH
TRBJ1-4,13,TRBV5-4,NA,ASSFNRATNEKLF
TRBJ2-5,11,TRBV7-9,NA,ASSLNRGETQY
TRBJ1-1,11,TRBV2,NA,ASSELENTEAF
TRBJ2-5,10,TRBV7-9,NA,AATSVGETQY
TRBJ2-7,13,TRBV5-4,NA,ASSLGPVGQGEQY
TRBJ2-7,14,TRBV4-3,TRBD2,ASSQERTSGAYEQY
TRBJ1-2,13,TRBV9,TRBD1,ASSVGQGPNYGYT
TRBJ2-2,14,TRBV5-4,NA,ASSLVGTVITGELF
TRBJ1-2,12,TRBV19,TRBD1,ASRLTDREYGYT
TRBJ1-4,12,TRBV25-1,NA,ASSTGRTNEKLF
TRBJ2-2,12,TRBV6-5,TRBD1,ASRLQGAQGELF
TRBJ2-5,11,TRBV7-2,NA,ASSKPGPETQY
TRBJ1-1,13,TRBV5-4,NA,ASSLDPEQYTEAF
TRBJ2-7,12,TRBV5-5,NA,ASSSTGQGREQY
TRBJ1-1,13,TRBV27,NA,ASSLSIGMNTEAF
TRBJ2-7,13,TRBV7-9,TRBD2,ASSPAGGLNYEQY
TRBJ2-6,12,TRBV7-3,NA,ASSPPGGANVLT
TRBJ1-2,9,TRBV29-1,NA,SVDAHSGYT
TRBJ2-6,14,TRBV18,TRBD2,ASSPRAGDGANVLT
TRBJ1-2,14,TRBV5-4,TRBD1,ASSRGTGFDNYGYT
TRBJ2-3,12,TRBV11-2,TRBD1,ASILTGYTDTQY
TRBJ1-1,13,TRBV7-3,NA,ASSQRGRGDTEAF
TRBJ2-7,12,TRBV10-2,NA,ASGQRLWPYEQY
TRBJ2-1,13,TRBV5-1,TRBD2,ASSLGTSVYNEQF
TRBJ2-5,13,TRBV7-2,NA,ASSLSRRGRKTQY
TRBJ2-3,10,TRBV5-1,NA,ASSDSTDTQY
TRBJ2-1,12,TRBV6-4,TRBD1,ASIKGQRYNEQF
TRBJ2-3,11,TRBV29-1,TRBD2,SVSGGGTDTQY
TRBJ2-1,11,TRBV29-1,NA,SVERSPRGEQF
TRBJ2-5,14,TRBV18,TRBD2,ASSPQRGGLRETQY
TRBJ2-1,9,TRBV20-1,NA,SAINGNEQF
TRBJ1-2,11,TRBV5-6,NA,ASSLAGNYGYT
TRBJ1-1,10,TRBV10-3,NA,ASSETRTEAF
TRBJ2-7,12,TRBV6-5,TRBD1,ASSRGQDVYEQY
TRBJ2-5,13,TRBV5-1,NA,ASSLARAEQETQY
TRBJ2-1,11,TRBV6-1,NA,ASRVDREDEQF
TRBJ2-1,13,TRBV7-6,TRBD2,ASSLDGRAHNEQF
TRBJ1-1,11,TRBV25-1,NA,ASTGPVVAEAF
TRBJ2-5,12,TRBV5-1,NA,ASSLGQFQETQY
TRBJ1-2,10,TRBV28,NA,ASSKTTYGYT
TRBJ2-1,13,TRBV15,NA,ATSLGQKLGNEQF
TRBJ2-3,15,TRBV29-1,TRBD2,SVEVLRLAGGLNTQY